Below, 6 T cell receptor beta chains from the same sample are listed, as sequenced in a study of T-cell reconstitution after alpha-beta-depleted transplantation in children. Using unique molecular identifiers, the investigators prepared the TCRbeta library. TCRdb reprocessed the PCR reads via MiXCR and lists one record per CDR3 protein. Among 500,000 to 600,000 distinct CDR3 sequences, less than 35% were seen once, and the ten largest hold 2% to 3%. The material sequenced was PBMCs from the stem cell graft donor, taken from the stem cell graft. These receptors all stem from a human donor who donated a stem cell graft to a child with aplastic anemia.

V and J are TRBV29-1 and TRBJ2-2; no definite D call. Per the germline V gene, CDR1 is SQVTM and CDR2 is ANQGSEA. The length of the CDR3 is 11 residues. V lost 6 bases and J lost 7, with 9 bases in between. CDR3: CSVHSVGELFF. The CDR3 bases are TGCAGCGTCCACTCGGTCGGGGAGCTGTTTTTT.

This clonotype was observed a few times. The CDR3 here is CASSLAGEGTGELFF. The DNA for the CDR3 is TGCGCCAGCAGCTTGGCGGGAGAGGGCACCGGGGAGCTGTTTTTT. The genes are TRBV5-1 and TRBJ2-2; D perhaps matches TRBD2 (6 bases). Germline CDR1 reads SGHRS; CDR2 reads YFSETQ. This CDR3 has 15 amino acids. Deletions cut 0 bases from V and 4 bases from J, with 10 bases between.

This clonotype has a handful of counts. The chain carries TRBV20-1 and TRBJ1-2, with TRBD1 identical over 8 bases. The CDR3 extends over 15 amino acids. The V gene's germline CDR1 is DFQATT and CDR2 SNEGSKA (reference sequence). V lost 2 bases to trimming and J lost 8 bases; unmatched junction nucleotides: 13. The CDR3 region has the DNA TGCAGTGCTAGACCGGTAGGCAGGGGGCGTTACGGCTACACCTTC. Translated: CSARPVGRGRYGYTF.

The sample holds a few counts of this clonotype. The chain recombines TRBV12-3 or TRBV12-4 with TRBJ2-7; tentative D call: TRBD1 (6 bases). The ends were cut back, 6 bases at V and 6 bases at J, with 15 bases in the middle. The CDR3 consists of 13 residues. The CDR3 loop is CASSILGGGEQYF. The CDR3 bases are TGTGCCAGCAGCATACTAGGGGGTGGCGAGCAGTACTTC.

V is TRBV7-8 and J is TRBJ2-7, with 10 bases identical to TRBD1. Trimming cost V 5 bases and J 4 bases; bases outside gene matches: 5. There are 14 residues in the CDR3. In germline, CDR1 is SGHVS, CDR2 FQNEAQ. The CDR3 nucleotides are TGTGCCAGCAGCGAACCGGGACAGGGGTACGAGCAGTACGTC. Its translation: CASSEPGQGYEQYV.

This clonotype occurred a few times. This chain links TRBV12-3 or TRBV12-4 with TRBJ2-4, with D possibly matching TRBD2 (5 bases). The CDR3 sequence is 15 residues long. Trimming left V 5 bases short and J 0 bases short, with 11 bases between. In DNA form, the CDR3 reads TGTGCCAGCAGTCCCGGGGTTAGAGCCAAAAACATTCAGTACTTC. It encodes CASSPGVRAKNIQYF.